These T cell receptor beta chains were read from a single sample in a study of CXCR3-negative and CXCR3-positive naive CD8 T cells. For each CDR3 protein, TCRdb gives one entry from its re-call of the 5' RACE reads, without DNA. Its table records under 150,000 distinct CDR3 sequences. The sample taken for sequencing was naive CXCR3+ CD8+ T cells from blood. These receptors came from a human donor in good health. Some clones in this sample may be carry-over from other donors' samples. CDR3s include the opening cysteine and the closing phenylalanine or tryptophan.

TRBV2	TRBJ1-2	CASSRGPYGYTF
TRBV27	TRBJ2-7	CASSLDYTYEQYF
TRBV20-1	TRBJ2-3	CSARDFGLAGARADTQYF
TRBV29-1	TRBJ2-1	CSNHRVNDNEQFF
TRBV6-6	TRBJ2-1	CASSYSPVYNEQFF
TRBV12-3/TRBV12-4	TRBJ1-4	CASSPPGSPNEKLFF
TRBV14	TRBJ2-7	CASSPPGGRTSYEQYF
TRBV6-2/TRBV6-3	TRBJ2-2	CVSSTDAGELFF
TRBV6-5	TRBJ1-1	CASSYWPGVTTEAFF
TRBV20-1	TRBJ2-7	CSARDTAYEQYF
TRBV7-2	TRBJ1-1	CASSATGPGTEAFF
TRBV6-4	TRBJ2-1	CASSGAGTPRFREQFF
TRBV28	TRBJ2-1	CASSFTGLAGLYEQFF
TRBV7-9	TRBJ1-5	CASSLEGDQPQHF
TRBV11-2	TRBJ2-2	CASSLWRTGELFF
TRBV27	TRBJ1-1	CAGSLAWRTEAFF